A single sample is the source of the 18 T cell receptor beta chains below, sequenced in a study of patients and donors after allogeneic stem cell transplantation. MiXCR, applied by TCRdb to the RT-PCR reads, yields one record per CDR3 protein. The table lists about 960,000 distinct CDR3 sequences, about a sixth of them singletons. Sequencing was done on a sample of blood, either unsorted or a sorted T cell fraction (not recorded which). The receptors shown here come from a human donor who was either an allogeneic HSCT recipient or a stem cell or donor lymphocyte infusion donor (not recorded which). It is not recorded whose cells these are; they may come from a transplant donor.

This clonotype was seen more than once but under ten times. The rearrangement links TRBV6-1 to TRBJ1-1; the D is unclear. V was clipped by 5 bases and J by 1 base, with 11 bases between them. The CDR3 runs 14 residues. CDR1 and CDR2 from the germline V gene are MNHNS and SASEGT. Here the CDR3 reads CASSPQDGNTEAFF. The CDR3 nucleotides read TGTGCCAGCAGTCCTCAGGACGGGAACACTGAAGCTTTCTTT.

The chain is built from TRBV7-9 and TRBJ2-7, with a weak D call TRBD1 (5 bases). The CDR3 extends over 13 amino acids. Trimming removed 8 bases at V and 3 bases at J, with 14 bases between. Germline CDR1 and CDR2: SEHNR and FQNEAQ (reference sequence). In DNA, the CDR3 is TGTGCCAGCCTAGGCAAGGGGAACTACGAGCAGTACTTC. It codes for CASLGKGNYEQYF.

This clonotype was seen ten or more times. The rearrangement uses TRBV7-2 and TRBJ1-5; possibly TRBD1 for D (6 bases). The CDR3 consists of 15 residues. Germline CDR1 SGHTA, CDR2 FQGNSA. V was trimmed by 1 base and J by 3 bases, leaving 10 bases between them. CDR3 amino acids: CASSLGGAANQPQHF. The CDR3 DNA follows: TGTGCCAGCAGCTTAGGGGGGGCCGCCAATCAGCCCCAGCATTTT. Filled out from reference TRBV7-2 and TRBJ1-5, the complete variable domain reads GAGVSQSPSNKVTEKGKDVELRCDPISGHTALYWYRQSLGQGLEFLIYFQGNSAPDKSGLPSDRFSAERTGGSVSTLTIQRTQQEDSAVYLCASSLGGAANQPQHFGDGTRLSIL.

This clonotype was seen many times. V and J are TRBV7-9 and TRBJ1-2, with D unclear. V shed 1 base and J shed 1 base, with 4 bases lying between them. The CDR3 runs to 13 residues. CDR1 and CDR2 (germline): SEHNR, FQNEAQ (reference sequence). CDR3 sequence (DNA): TGTGCCAGCAGCTTAGGGATTAACTATGGCTACACCTTC. The encoded protein is CASSLGINYGYTF.

The chain has TRBV30 and TRBJ1-1, with 8 bases lining up with TRBD1. Germline lookup yields CDR1 GTSNPN and CDR2 SVGIG (reference sequence). This CDR3 comprises 16 residues. V was pared by 2 bases and J by 3 bases, with 11 bases of the junction left unmatched. Here the CDR3 reads CAWSLDREILYTEAFF. CDR3 in DNA: TGTGCCTGGAGTTTGGACAGGGAGATTTTGTACACTGAAGCTTTCTTT.

This clonotype was detected only a few times. The CDR3 nucleotides read TGTGCCAGCAGTTTTGAGCTAGCGCCGTATGAGCAGTTCTTC. It encodes CASSFELAPYEQFF. The rearrangement links TRBV12-3 or TRBV12-4 to TRBJ2-1, with TRBD2 as a possible D gene (6 bases). Trimming shortened V by 3 bases and J by 8 bases, and 14 bases separated the two germline ends. This CDR3 contains 14 residues.

The rearrangement uses TRBV4-3 and TRBJ2-3, with D perhaps given as TRBD1 or TRBD2 (5 bases each). With 4 bases removed from V and 2 bases from J, the gap between germline ends came to 19 bases. CDR1 LGHNA and CDR2 YSLEER come from the germline V gene. The CDR3 is 17 residues long. The DNA for the CDR3 is TGCGCCAGCAGCCTCATCGGGACCACAGACCTCACAGATACGCAGTATTTT. This gives the protein CASSLIGTTDLTDTQYF.

The rearrangement uses TRBV27 and TRBJ2-2, with 7 bases matching TRBD1. Germline loops: CDR1 MNHEY, CDR2 SMNVEV (reference sequence). This CDR3 is built from 15 residues. V was pared by 6 bases and J by 2 bases, with 6 bases of the junction left unmatched. The CDR3 loop reads CASSRGQPNTGELFF. The CDR3 DNA reads as TGTGCCAGCAGCCGGGGACAGCCAAACACCGGGGAGCTGTTTTTT.

This clonotype was counted between two and nine times. V gene TRBV12-3 or TRBV12-4 combines with J gene TRBJ2-2; D may be TRBD2 (6 bases). CDR3 length: 17 amino acids. V gave up 5 bases and J gave up 3 bases, with 19 bases separating them. DNA for the CDR3: TGTGCCAGCAGTCTCTACTCCGGGAGCCGGGACACCGGGGAGCTGTTTTTT. Amino acids: CASSLYSGSRDTGELFF.

The table lists this clonotype with many counts. The chain couples TRBV12-3 or TRBV12-4 to TRBJ1-3; a weak D match, TRBD1 (6 bases). Trimming took 4 bases from V and 0 from J, leaving 10 bases between them. The CDR3 covers 15 residues. The CDR3 here is CASSYQGSSGNTIYF. DNA of the CDR3: TGTGCCAGCAGTTACCAGGGGAGCTCTGGAAACACCATATATTTT.

This chain links TRBV20-1 with TRBJ1-1; D unclear. Germline V gives CDR1 DFQATT, CDR2 SNEGSKA (reference sequence). CDR3 length equals 13 residues. Between the trimmed V and J ends, which lost 6 bases and 1 base, there was a span of 12 bases. The CDR3 nucleotides read TGCAGTGCACCGACGGTTTCGAACACTGAAGCTTTCTTT. It translates to CSAPTVSNTEAFF.

This clonotype was counted a few times. The rearrangement uses TRBV7-8 and TRBJ1-3; 10 positions agree with TRBD1. The CDR3 totals 16 residues. V trimming: 0 bases; J trimming: 4 bases; junction bases outside the gene matches: 3. Per the germline V gene, CDR1 is SGHVS and CDR2 is FQNEAQ. CDR3 coding DNA: TGTGCCAGCAGCTTAGCGGACAGGGGGATAGGAAACACCATATATTTT. The encoded protein is CASSLADRGIGNTIYF.

The J gene is TRBJ2-5, the V gene TRBV29-1, with D possibly matching TRBD2 (6 bases). The CDR3 is 11 residues long. V was clipped by 7 bases and J by 5 bases, with 11 bases between them. Per germline, CDR1 SQVTM and CDR2 ANQGSEA. This CDR3 is CSGRLDETQYF. DNA for the CDR3: TGCAGCGGAAGACTAGATGAGACCCAGTACTTC.

The J gene is TRBJ1-2, the V gene TRBV4-3; D is uncertain. Trimming stripped 1 base from V and 8 bases from J, with 8 bases between. This CDR3 comprises 12 residues. Germline CDR1 is LGHNA and CDR2 is YSLEER. CDR3 bases: TGCGCCAGCAGCCAAGTAGGACGCGGCTACACCTTC. It specifies CASSQVGRGYTF.

This chain uses TRBV29-1 with TRBJ1-2; no clear D gene. Germline values: CDR1 SQVTM, CDR2 ANQGSEA. The CDR3 runs 11 residues. Trimming took 4 bases from V and 7 from J, leaving 10 bases between them. In DNA form, the CDR3 reads TGCAGCGTTGTGGGGAGGGCTGGCTACACCTTC. Protein: CSVVGRAGYTF.

Only a few counts were recorded for this clonotype. The rearrangement joins TRBV9 to TRBJ2-4, with 7 bases fitting TRBD1. Per germline, CDR1 SGDLS and CDR2 YYNGEE. The CDR3 runs 13 residues. Unmatched junction bases numbered 9, after V lost 4 bases and J lost 11 bases. CDR3 in DNA: TGTGCCAGCAGCCCTCAAAAGGGGGCTCTTCAGTACTTC. It specifies CASSPQKGALQYF.

This clonotype was counted between two and nine times. The chain employs TRBV16 and TRBJ1-5; 9 bases match TRBD1. The trim removed 2 bases at V and 4 bases at J, leaving 12 bases unmatched. The germline V gene has CDR1 KGHSY and CDR2 FQNENV. This CDR3 has 18 residues. CDR3 sequence reads: CASSQTRSGQGLNQPQHF. CDR3 in DNA: TGTGCCAGCAGCCAAACTAGATCGGGACAGGGCTTGAATCAGCCCCAGCATTTT. The variable domain in full, completed from reference TRBV16 and TRBJ1-5, reads GEEVAQTPKHLVRGEGQKAKLYCAPIKGHSYVFWYQQVLKNEFKFLISFQNENVFDETGMPKERFSAKCLPNSPCSLEIQATKLEDSAVYFCASSQTRSGQGLNQPQHFGDGTRLSIL.

The chain recombines TRBV6-1 with TRBJ2-2; no reliable D call. Germline CDR1 MNHNS, CDR2 SASEGT. This CDR3 comprises 13 residues. Trimming left V 11 bases short and J 5 bases short, with 15 bases between. CDR3 region: CASQTGRTGELFF. The CDR3 DNA reads as TGTGCCTCCCAAACCGGTAGAACCGGGGAGCTGTTTTTT.